This T cell receptor beta chain was identified in a study of blood T cell repertoires in COVID-19 (dated by TCRdb to the early 2020s). As for the study more broadly: The collaborator samples originated in the United States, Italy and Spain and spanned the acute and convalescent phases of COVID-19. The material from the prospective study consisted of cDNA or gDNA derived from T cells, B-cell-depleted T cells, or PBMCs. Subjects who had been exposed to COVID-19, were actively infected with it, or had recovered from it provided the deeply sampled blood TCRbeta repertoires that made up the dataset. The repertoires were made available in a free public database intended to serve as a resource for research on the immune response to SARS-CoV-2. Samples came from the ongoing ImmuneRACE study (first 160 participants) plus 1,254 subjects from 6 global collaborators. The sample metadata nearly always contained a de-identified subject ID, COVID-19 status, age in years and sex. Where available, HLA class I and class II types were obtained from metadata supplied by the sample provider rather than from assay-based typing. Results the study describes overall, beyond this receptor: The quantity of clinical and demographic metadata differed by source and by participant and was supplied without curation.

TCRbeta CDR3 regions were amplified from genomic DNA by means of the immunoSEQ Assay, a bias-controlled multiplex PCR. The source study handled its data this way. Within the assay, amplification of reference gene primers was used to estimate how many nucleated cells each sample contained. To quantify the absolute abundance of each unique TCRbeta CDR3 rearrangement, sequence reads were collapsed and filtered. For each sample, productive Simpson clonality was calculated as the square root of Simpson's diversity index across productive rearrangements. TCRdb mirrors the immuneACCESS table, restricted to in-frame sequences. Some clones are absent from its copies; in checked studies, under half trace to an unresolved V gene, and the reason for the others is unknown. That table gives V, J and clone size, and the DNA gave D and trimming. Here the sample has around 150,000 clones; approximately 92% occur a single time. Together, the top ten hold approximately 3% of the sample.

Remarks on this clone: It lacks a known antigen. No base-level quality is on record; no much larger clone is a single base apart.

Deletion took 3 bases off V and 1 base off J, with a span of 16 bases between the germline ends. CDR1 and CDR2 are drawn from the germline V gene (reference sequence): LNHDA, SQIVND. Counted from cysteine to phenylalanine, this CDR3 has 17 amino acids. This entry keeps only the CDR3 DNA: 51 bases, framed from base 1. Collaborating institutions collected whole blood in K2EDTA tubes following their own protocols. For TCRbeta analysis, collaborator samples were shipped as frozen whole blood, as isolated PBMCs, or as DNA extracted from either sample type. Material: peripheral blood. The clonotype was recovered from a woman aged 55-75 years with active COVID-19. The chain is made from TRBV19 and TRBJ1-5; a tentative D call is TRBD1 (6 bases match). The DNA sequence is as follows: TGTGCCAGTAGTATGGACACTAGGACAGTGAGCAATCAGCCCCAGCATTTT. Its translation is CASSMDTRTVSNQPQHF.